Below, one T cell receptor beta chain is given with its context. The data belong to a study of T cell responses to AZD1222 COVID-19 vaccine. There are 11 residues in the CDR3. V was clipped by 2 bases and J by 5 bases, with 0 bases between them. Germline lookup yields CDR1 LGHNA and CDR2 YNFKEQ. Clones were read by immunoSEQ multiplex PCR, and TCRdb kept only the in-frame ones, dropping some. The repertoire holds about 130,000 clones, with 85% to 95% as singletons. Source: peripheral blood, taken 28 days after the second AZD1222 dose. The chain links TRBV4-2 to TRBJ2-2; D is unclear. The sequence came from an adult who received the AZD1222 COVID-19 vaccine. The chain's CDR3 is CASSQTGELFF. The CDR3 bases are TGTGCCAGCAGCCAAACCGGGGAGCTGTTTTTT.